The source of this T cell receptor beta chain is a study of blood T cells in healthy people across ages. Study results and caveats: Estimates of diversity drawn from one million T cells were considered underestimates.

CDR1 and CDR2 from the germline V gene are MDHEN and SYDVKM. This CDR3 is built from 15 residues. Deletions cut 7 bases from V and 0 bases from J, with 13 bases between. This clonotype was recorded a few times. Its antigen is undetermined. Alongside a J-beta primer mix, a sample-barcoded 5' primer served in a second PCR lasting about 7 to 11 cycles. TCRdb recomputed calls from the 5' RACE reads with MiXCR, one row per CDR3 protein. Counted here are roughly 500,000 distinct CDR3 sequences, around 24% occurring once; the ten biggest clones make up around 10%. The same sample was also used in a study of T cells of mothers and their children.

Sequencing was carried out using blood. The clonotype was recovered from a boy under 18 in good health. This chain links TRBV28 with TRBJ2-4, with a weak D call TRBD1 (5 bases). The CDR3 region has the DNA TGTGCCAGCACCACAGGACGGCTAGCCAAAAACATTCAGTACTTC. This codes for CASTTGRLAKNIQYF.